This record covers a single TCR beta chain. This sample was taken from a study of blood T cell repertoires in COVID-19. Germline CDR1 reads LNHDA; CDR2 reads SQIVND (reference sequence). This CDR3 is 15 amino acids long. V lost 5 bases to trimming and J lost 1 base, with 14 bases between them. This study enrolled people aged roughly 18 to 100 from about two dozen US geographic areas. Generated by immunoSEQ multiplex PCR, the TCRdb table keeps only in-frame clones and is missing some. Of about 140,000 clones in the sample, around four fifths were seen once. Sequenced material: PBMCs or T cells enriched from blood (not recorded which). This chain links TRBV19 with TRBJ1-1, with D unclear. The source of this sequence is a woman in her thirties or forties who had recovered from COVID-19. The CDR3 sequence: CASSETQAGNTEAFF. In DNA form, the CDR3 reads TGTGCCAGTAGTGAAACACAAGCAGGGAACACTGAAGCTTTCTTT.